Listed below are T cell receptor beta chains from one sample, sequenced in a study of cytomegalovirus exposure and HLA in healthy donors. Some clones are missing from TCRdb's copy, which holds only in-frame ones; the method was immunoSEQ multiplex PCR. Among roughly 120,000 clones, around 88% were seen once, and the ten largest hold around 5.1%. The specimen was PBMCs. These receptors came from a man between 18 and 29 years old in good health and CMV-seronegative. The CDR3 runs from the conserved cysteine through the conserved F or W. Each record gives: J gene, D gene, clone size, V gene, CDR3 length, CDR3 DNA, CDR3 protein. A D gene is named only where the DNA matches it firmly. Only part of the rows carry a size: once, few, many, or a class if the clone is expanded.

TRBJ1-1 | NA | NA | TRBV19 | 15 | TGTGCCAGTAGTCGATTAGGCGGGGATAGCACTGAAGCTTTCTTT | CASSRLGGDSTEAFF
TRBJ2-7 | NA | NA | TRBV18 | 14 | TGTGCCAGCTCACCTACAGGAGACTCCTACGAGCAGTACTTC | CASSPTGDSYEQYF
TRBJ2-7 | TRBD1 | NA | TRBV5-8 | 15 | TGTGCCAGCAGCCTCGGGGGACAGGGTAGCGCCGAGCAGTACTTC | CASSLGGQGSAEQYF
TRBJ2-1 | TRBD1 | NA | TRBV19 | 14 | TGTGCCAGTAGTATGACAGGGGGTCGCAATGAGCAGTTCTTC | CASSMTGGRNEQFF
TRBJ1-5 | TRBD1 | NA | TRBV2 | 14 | TGTGCCAGCACTGAGGACAGGGGGCATCAGCCCCAGCATTTT | CASTEDRGHQPQHF
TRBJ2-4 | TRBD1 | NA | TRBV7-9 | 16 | TGTGCCAGCAGCCCTGGACAGGGGGCGACCAAAAACATTCAGTACTTC | CASSPGQGATKNIQYF
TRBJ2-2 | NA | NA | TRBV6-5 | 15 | TGTGCCAGCAGTACAGGGCTAAAGAACACCGGGGAGCTGTTTTTT | CASSTGLKNTGELFF
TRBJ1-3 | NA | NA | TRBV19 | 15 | TGTGCCAGTAGTATAGTCAAGGGGTCTGGAAACACCATATATTTT | CASSIVKGSGNTIYF
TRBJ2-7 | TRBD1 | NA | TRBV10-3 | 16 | TGTGCCATCAGTGAGTCCCGGGACAGAGTCTCCTACGAGCAGTACTTC | CAISESRDRVSYEQYF
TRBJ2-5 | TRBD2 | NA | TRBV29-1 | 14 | TGCAGCGACACCTCGGGACTAGTAGGAGAGACCCAGTACTTC | CSDTSGLVGETQYF
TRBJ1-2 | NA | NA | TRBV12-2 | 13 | TGTGCAAGTCGCTCGGACAGGGACTATGGCTACACCTTC | CASRSDRDYGYTF
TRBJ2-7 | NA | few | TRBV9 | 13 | TGTGCCAGCAACAGGGACCCCCTCTACGAGCAGTACTTC | CASNRDPLYEQYF
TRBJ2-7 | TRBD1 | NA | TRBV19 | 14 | TGTGCCCTAGTAAAGGGACAGTCCGCCTACGAGCAGTACTTC | CALVKGQSAYEQYF
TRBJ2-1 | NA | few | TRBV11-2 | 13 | TGTGCCAGCAGCTTCGTTACTAGTCGTGAGCAGTTCTTC | CASSFVTSREQFF
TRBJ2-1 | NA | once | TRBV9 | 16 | TGTGCCAGCAGCCCCTCCGCCCCGCGCCTTAACAATGAGCAGTTCTTC | CASSPSAPRLNNEQFF